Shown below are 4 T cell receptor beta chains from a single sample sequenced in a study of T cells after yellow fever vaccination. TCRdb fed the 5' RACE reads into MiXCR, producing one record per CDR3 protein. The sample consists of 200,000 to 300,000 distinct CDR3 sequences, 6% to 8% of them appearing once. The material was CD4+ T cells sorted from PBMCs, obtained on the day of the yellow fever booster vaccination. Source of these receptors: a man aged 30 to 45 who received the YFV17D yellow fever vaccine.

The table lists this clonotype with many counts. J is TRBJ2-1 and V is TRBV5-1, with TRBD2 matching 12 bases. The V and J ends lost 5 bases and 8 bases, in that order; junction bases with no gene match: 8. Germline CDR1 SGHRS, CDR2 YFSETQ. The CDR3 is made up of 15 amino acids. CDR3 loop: CASSILAGGVDEQFF. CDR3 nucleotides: TGCGCCAGCAGTATACTAGCGGGAGGTGTGGATGAGCAGTTCTTC.

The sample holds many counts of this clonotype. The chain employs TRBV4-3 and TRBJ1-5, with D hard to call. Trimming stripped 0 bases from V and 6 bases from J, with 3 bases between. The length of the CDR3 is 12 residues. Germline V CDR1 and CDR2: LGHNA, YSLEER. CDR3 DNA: TGCGCCAGCAGCCAAGAAGGTCAGCCCCAGCATTTT. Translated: CASSQEGQPQHF.

CDR3 residues: CASSRRPGGADTQYF. CDR3 nucleotides: TGTGCCAGTAGTAGGCGACCAGGGGGAGCAGATACGCAGTATTTT. The genes are TRBV19 and TRBJ2-3; 7 positions agree with TRBD1. This CDR3 comprises 15 residues. CDR1 and CDR2 (germline): LNHDA, SQIVND (reference sequence). Trimming took 4 bases from V and 4 from J; bases not matched to a gene: 8.

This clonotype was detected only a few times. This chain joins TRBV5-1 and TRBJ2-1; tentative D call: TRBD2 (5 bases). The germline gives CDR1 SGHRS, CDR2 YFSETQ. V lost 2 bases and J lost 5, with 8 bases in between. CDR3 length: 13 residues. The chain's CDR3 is CASSFIANNEQFF. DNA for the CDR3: TGCGCCAGCAGCTTCATAGCGAACAATGAGCAGTTCTTC.